The T cell receptor beta chain under discussion was sequenced for a study of OX40 agonist ivuxolimab in advanced cancers. V was clipped by 6 bases and J by 2 bases, with 10 bases between them. This CDR3 is 13 amino acids long. Germline CDR1 is SGHTA and CDR2 is FQGNSA. Clones were sequenced by immunoSEQ multiplex PCR, and TCRdb holds only the in-frame ones, with some missing. Among around 80,000 clones listed, about 87% were seen once. The TCR sequence derives from an adult with an advanced solid tumor such as melanoma, head and neck, liver or kidney cancer. The specimen comprised CD4+ or CD8+ T cells sorted from blood, sampled in a trial of the OX40 agonist ivuxolimab. The rearrangement links TRBV7-2 to TRBJ2-5; D gene uncertain. The DNA of the CDR3 is TGTGCCAGCAGTGGACCGAAGCAAGAGACCCAGTACTTC. It encodes CASSGPKQETQYF.